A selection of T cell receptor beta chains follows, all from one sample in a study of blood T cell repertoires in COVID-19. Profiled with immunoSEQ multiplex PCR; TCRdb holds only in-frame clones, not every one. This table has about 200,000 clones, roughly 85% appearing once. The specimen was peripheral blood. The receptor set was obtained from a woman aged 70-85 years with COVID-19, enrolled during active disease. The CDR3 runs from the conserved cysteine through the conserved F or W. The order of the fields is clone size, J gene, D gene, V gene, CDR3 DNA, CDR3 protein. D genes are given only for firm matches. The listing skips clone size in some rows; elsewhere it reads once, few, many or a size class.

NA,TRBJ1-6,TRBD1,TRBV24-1,TGTGCCACCAGTGATCGGACAGGGACTGATTCACCCCTCCACTTT,CATSDRTGTDSPLHF
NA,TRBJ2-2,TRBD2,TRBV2,TGTGCCAGCAGCCTTGAGGGACTAGCGGGGGGGCGGCACACCGGGGAGCTGTTTTTT,CASSLEGLAGGRHTGELFF
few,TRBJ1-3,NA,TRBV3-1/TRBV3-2,TGTGCCAGCAGCTCCTCCCGACAGGAACTATACTCTGGAAACACCATATATTTT,CASSSSRQELYSGNTIYF
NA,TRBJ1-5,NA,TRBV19,TGTGCCAGCCAGGGGCGCAATCAGCCCCAGCATTTT,CASQGRNQPQHF
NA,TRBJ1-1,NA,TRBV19,TGTGCCAGTAGTACCGGCAGGGCTGGGGAAGCTTTCTTT,CASSTGRAGEAFF
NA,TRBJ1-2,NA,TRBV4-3,TGCGCCAGCAGCCAAGTTCCAGGGTTGGGCTACACCTTC,CASSQVPGLGYTF
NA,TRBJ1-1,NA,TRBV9,TGTGCCAGCAGCCGGACGGGGTTGGGCTCTGAAGCTTTCTTT,CASSRTGLGSEAFF
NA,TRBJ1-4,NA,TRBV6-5,TGTGCCAGCAAATCGTTCCAGAATGAAAAACTGTTTTTT,CASKSFQNEKLFF
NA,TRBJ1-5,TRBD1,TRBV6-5,TGTGCCAGCAGTAGAACAGGGGGTCAGCCCCAGCATTTT,CASSRTGGQPQHF
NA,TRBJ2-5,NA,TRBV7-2,TGTGCCAGCAGCTTAGTCGGGGGGCGGGAGACCCAGTACTTC,CASSLVGGRETQYF